This is a list of T cell receptor beta chains from one sample in a study of T cell responses to AZD1222 COVID-19 vaccine. TCRdb keeps only in-frame clones here, not all; method: immunoSEQ multiplex PCR. The sample has 140,000 to 150,000 clones; about 91% are singletons. The sequences come from peripheral blood, collected on day 0 of AZD1222 vaccination. The origin of the receptors is an adult in good health. The CDR3 runs from the conserved cysteine through the conserved F or W. Fields, in order: D gene, V gene, J gene, CDR3 length, clone size, CDR3 protein, CDR3 DNA. The D gene is left open where the match is weak. Size tells how often a clone was seen (once, few, many) or the class of an expanded clone, and some rows leave it out.

-	TRBV4-3	TRBJ1-4	15	-	CASSQGRFGNEKLFF	TGCGCCAGCAGCCAAGGTCGATTCGGGAACGAAAAACTGTTTTTT
TRBD1	TRBV7-2	TRBJ2-2	15	once	CASRFGQGDTGELFF	TGTGCCAGCAGGTTTGGACAGGGGGACACCGGGGAGCTGTTTTTT
TRBD1	TRBV7-2	TRBJ1-1	15	once	CASSSGQGANTEAFF	TGTGCCAGCAGCTCGGGACAGGGGGCGAACACTGAAGCTTTCTTT
-	TRBV18	TRBJ2-3	13	-	CASSPGTMDTQYF	TGTGCCAGCTCACCTGGGACAATGGATACGCAGTATTTT
-	TRBV18	TRBJ1-1	13	-	CASSPGQDTEAFF	TGTGCCAGCTCACCAGGCCAGGACACTGAAGCTTTCTTT
-	TRBV30	TRBJ1-6	11	-	CAWGELGPLHF	TGTGCCTGGGGGGAGTTGGGGCCCCTCCACTTT
TRBD1	TRBV27	TRBJ2-5	15	-	CASSLITGGGETQYF	TGTGCCAGCAGTTTAATTACAGGGGGCGGCGAGACCCAGTACTTC
-	TRBV19	TRBJ2-2	17	-	CASSPASKAEDTGELFF	TGTGCCAGTAGTCCCGCGAGTAAAGCGGAGGACACCGGGGAGCTGTTTTTT
TRBD1	TRBV18	TRBJ1-1	17	-	CASSPQGQGAENTEAFF	TGTGCCAGCTCACCCCAGGGACAGGGGGCGGAGAACACTGAAGCTTTCTTT
-	TRBV5-4	TRBJ2-3	16	-	CASSLGVGEGADTQYF	TGTGCCAGCAGCTTGGGCGTCGGGGAAGGGGCAGATACGCAGTATTTT
-	TRBV28	TRBJ2-5	14	-	CASRAAGIQETQYF	TGTGCCAGCAGGGCAGCAGGAATCCAAGAGACCCAGTACTTC
-	TRBV12-3/TRBV12-4	TRBJ1-2	13	once	CASTDTHNYGYTF	TGTGCCAGCACCGACACTCACAACTATGGCTACACCTTC
TRBD1	TRBV7-2	TRBJ1-5	14	-	CASSHDRAKQPQHF	TGTGCCAGCAGCCACGACAGGGCGAAACAGCCCCAGCATTTT
-	TRBV12-3/TRBV12-4	TRBJ2-2	12	-	CASSHTPGELFF	TGTGCCAGCAGCCATACCCCAGGGGAGCTGTTTTTT
TRBD1	TRBV19	TRBJ1-6	15	-	CASSTQGDGNSPLHF	TGTGCCAGTAGCACACAGGGGGATGGTAATTCACCCCTCCACTTT
-	TRBV12-3/TRBV12-4	TRBJ1-5	13	-	CASKGLINQPQHF	TGTGCCAGCAAGGGTCTGATCAATCAGCCCCAGCATTTT
-	TRBV29-1	TRBJ2-7	14	-	CSVVGGGLSYEQYF	TGCAGCGTTGTTGGCGGGGGCCTCTCCTACGAGCAGTACTTC
TRBD2	TRBV9	TRBJ2-7	12	-	CASSGGAYEQYF	TGTGCCAGTAGCGGGGGTGCCTACGAGCAGTACTTC
-	TRBV28	TRBJ1-5	15	-	CASSLSYGGDQPQHF	TGTGCCAGCAGTTTATCCTATGGCGGGGACCAGCCCCAGCATTTT
-	TRBV27	TRBJ2-7	15	-	CASSPSGTRSYEQYF	TGTGCCAGCAGTCCCTCCGGGACTCGCTCCTACGAGCAGTACTTC